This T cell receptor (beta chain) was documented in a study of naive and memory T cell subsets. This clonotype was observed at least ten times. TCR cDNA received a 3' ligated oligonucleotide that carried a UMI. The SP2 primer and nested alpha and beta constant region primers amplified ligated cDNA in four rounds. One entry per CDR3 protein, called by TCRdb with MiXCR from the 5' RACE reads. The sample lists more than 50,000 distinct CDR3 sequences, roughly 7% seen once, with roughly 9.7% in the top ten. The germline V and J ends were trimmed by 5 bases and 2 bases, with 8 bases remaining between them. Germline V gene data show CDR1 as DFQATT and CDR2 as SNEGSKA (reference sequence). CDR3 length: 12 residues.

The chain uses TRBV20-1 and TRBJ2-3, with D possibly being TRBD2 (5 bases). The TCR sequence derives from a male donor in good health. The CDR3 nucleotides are TGCAGTGCTCCGGGAAACACAGATACGCAGTATTTT. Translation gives CSAPGNTDTQYF.